This record concerns one T cell receptor beta chain sequence. This entry comes from a study of blood T cell repertoires in COVID-19. About the study: The United States, Italy and Spain supplied acute and convalescent COVID-19 samples. In each case, the material was cDNA or gDNA derived from T cells, B-cell-depleted T cells, or PBMCs.

Deletions cut 2 bases from V and 4 bases from J, with 14 bases between. CDR3 length equals 14 residues. Germline V gene data show CDR1 as SQVTM and CDR2 as ANQGSEA. As handled by the study authors: Quantification of nucleated cells was approximated via reference gene primer amplification. Repertoires were generated with immunoSEQ multiplex PCR, while TCRdb's copy carries only in-frame clones and drops some. V and J calls and clone size come straight from that table; D and trimming were deduced from the DNA. The table has about 150,000 clones, approximately 80% seen once. This chain uses TRBV29-1 with TRBJ1-1; possible D gene TRBD1, 5 bases. This receptor was obtained from a woman over 75 with acute or convalescent COVID-19. Source material: peripheral blood. The CDR3 loop is CSVEKGAAGTEAFF. The CDR3 DNA follows: TGCAGCGTTGAAAAAGGGGCCGCCGGCACTGAAGCTTTCTTT.